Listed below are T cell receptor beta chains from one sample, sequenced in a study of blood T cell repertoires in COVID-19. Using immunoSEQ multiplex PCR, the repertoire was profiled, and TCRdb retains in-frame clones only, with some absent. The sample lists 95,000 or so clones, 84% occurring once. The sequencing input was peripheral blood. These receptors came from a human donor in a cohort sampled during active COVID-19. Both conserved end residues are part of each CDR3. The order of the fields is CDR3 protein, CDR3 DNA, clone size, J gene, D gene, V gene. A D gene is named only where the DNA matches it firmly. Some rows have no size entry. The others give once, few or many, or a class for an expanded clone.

CDR3 protein: CASSEELAGGRIGETQYF
CDR3 DNA: TGTGCCAGCAGTGAAGAACTAGCGGGGGGGCGCATCGGGGAGACCCAGTACTTC
clone size: .
J gene: TRBJ2-5
D gene: TRBD2
V gene: TRBV25-1

CDR3 protein: CASSVLGQSTDTQYF
CDR3 DNA: TGTGCCAGCAGTGTGTTGGGACAGAGCACAGATACGCAGTATTTT
clone size: .
J gene: TRBJ2-3
D gene: TRBD1
V gene: TRBV2

CDR3 protein: CASAGTGNTGELFF
CDR3 DNA: TGTGCCAGCGCCGGGACAGGGAACACCGGGGAGCTGTTTTTT
clone size: .
J gene: TRBJ2-2
D gene: TRBD1
V gene: TRBV2

CDR3 protein: CASSLAGPGGFSSTPYEQYF
CDR3 DNA: TGTGCCAGCAGCTTAGCGGGACCAGGGGGATTCAGTTCTACGCCCTACGAGCAGTACTTC
clone size: .
J gene: TRBJ2-7
D gene: TRBD1
V gene: TRBV7-4

CDR3 protein: CASSVDHTRGSDTQYF
CDR3 DNA: TGTGCCAGCAGCGTAGATCATACGAGAGGGTCAGATACGCAGTATTTT
clone size: .
J gene: TRBJ2-3
D gene: .
V gene: TRBV9

CDR3 protein: CASSLLGGTSEQYF
CDR3 DNA: TGTGCCAGCAGCTTGTTAGGGGGCACATCCGAGCAGTACTTC
clone size: .
J gene: TRBJ2-7
D gene: TRBD1
V gene: TRBV5-6

CDR3 protein: CASSQGVGAGARNTIYF
CDR3 DNA: TGCGCCAGCAGCCAAGGAGTTGGGGCAGGGGCCAGAAACACCATATATTTT
clone size: few
J gene: TRBJ1-3
D gene: .
V gene: TRBV4-1

CDR3 protein: CASSHRGGAFF
CDR3 DNA: TGTGCCAGCAGTCACAGGGGAGGAGCTTTCTTT
clone size: .
J gene: TRBJ1-1
D gene: TRBD1
V gene: TRBV6-5

CDR3 protein: CATSTGSTNSPLHF
CDR3 DNA: TGTGCCACCAGCACGGGGTCTACTAATTCACCCCTCCACTTT
clone size: few
J gene: TRBJ1-6
D gene: .
V gene: TRBV15

CDR3 protein: CASSLPRPGTEAFF
CDR3 DNA: TGTGCCAGCAGTTTACCCAGGCCAGGCACTGAAGCTTTCTTT
clone size: .
J gene: TRBJ1-1
D gene: .
V gene: TRBV28

CDR3 protein: CASSPQGLAGDTQYF
CDR3 DNA: TGTGCCAGCAGCCCCCAGGGACTAGCAGGAGATACGCAGTATTTT
clone size: once
J gene: TRBJ2-3
D gene: TRBD2
V gene: TRBV11-2

CDR3 protein: CASSQSRTGNSPLHF
CDR3 DNA: TGCGCCAGCAGCCAATCCCGCACAGGGAATTCACCCCTCCACTTT
clone size: .
J gene: TRBJ1-6
D gene: .
V gene: TRBV4-3

CDR3 protein: CASSTSKTGGYEQYF
CDR3 DNA: TGTGCCAGTAGTACTTCAAAGACAGGGGGCTACGAGCAGTACTTC
clone size: few
J gene: TRBJ2-7
D gene: TRBD1
V gene: TRBV19

CDR3 protein: CASSINRAKKRGEKLFF
CDR3 DNA: TGTGCCAGTAGTATAAACCGGGCTAAGAAGAGGGGGGAAAAACTGTTTTTT
clone size: .
J gene: TRBJ1-4
D gene: .
V gene: TRBV19

CDR3 protein: CASSPHRTRNTEAFF
CDR3 DNA: TGTGCCAGCAGCCCACACCGGACTAGAAACACTGAAGCTTTCTTT
clone size: .
J gene: TRBJ1-1
D gene: .
V gene: TRBV7-2

CDR3 protein: CASSEGPTGQSGTEAFF
CDR3 DNA: TGTGCCAGCAGTGAGGGGCCGACAGGGCAGAGTGGCACTGAAGCTTTCTTT
clone size: .
J gene: TRBJ1-1
D gene: TRBD1
V gene: TRBV5-5

CDR3 protein: CASSLVLAGEGDTQYF
CDR3 DNA: TGCGCCAGCAGCTTGGTTCTAGCGGGGGAAGGAGATACGCAGTATTTT
clone size: .
J gene: TRBJ2-3
D gene: TRBD2
V gene: TRBV5-1

CDR3 protein: CASKGVGMGDEQFF
CDR3 DNA: TGTGCCAGCAAGGGAGTCGGTATGGGCGATGAGCAGTTCTTC
clone size: .
J gene: TRBJ2-1
D gene: .
V gene: TRBV6-5

CDR3 protein: CAGSRVWDNEQFF
CDR3 DNA: TGTGCCGGCTCGAGGGTCTGGGACAATGAGCAGTTCTTC
clone size: .
J gene: TRBJ2-1
D gene: .
V gene: TRBV10-3

CDR3 protein: CSAVPSTEAFF
CDR3 DNA: TGCAGTGCTGTGCCCAGCACTGAAGCTTTCTTT
clone size: .
J gene: TRBJ1-1
D gene: .
V gene: TRBV20-1

CDR3 protein: CASSISTVKYGYTF
CDR3 DNA: TGTGCCAGTAGTATATCAACAGTGAAGTATGGCTACACCTTC
clone size: .
J gene: TRBJ1-2
D gene: .
V gene: TRBV19

CDR3 protein: CASSAIAGQSYNEQFF
CDR3 DNA: TGCGCCAGCAGCGCGATCGCGGGACAGTCCTACAATGAGCAGTTCTTC
clone size: .
J gene: TRBJ2-1
D gene: .
V gene: TRBV5-1

CDR3 protein: CASSHLAGGLTFIEQYF
CDR3 DNA: TGTGCCAGCAGCCACCTAGCGGGAGGGCTCACGTTTATCGAGCAGTACTTC
clone size: .
J gene: TRBJ2-7
D gene: TRBD2
V gene: TRBV14

CDR3 protein: CASSNRDSPYGYTF
CDR3 DNA: TGCGCCAGCAGCAACCGGGACAGTCCTTATGGCTACACCTTC
clone size: .
J gene: TRBJ1-2
D gene: TRBD1
V gene: TRBV4-1

CDR3 protein: CASSQELRTGGLAFF
CDR3 DNA: TGTGCCAGCAGCCAAGAGCTGAGGACAGGGGGGTTAGCTTTCTTT
clone size: .
J gene: TRBJ1-1
D gene: TRBD1
V gene: TRBV3-1/TRBV3-2

CDR3 protein: CASKQGFRMNTEAFF
CDR3 DNA: TGTGCCAGTAAACAGGGATTTCGGATGAACACTGAAGCTTTCTTT
clone size: .
J gene: TRBJ1-1
D gene: .
V gene: TRBV19

CDR3 protein: CASRLGLESTGELFF
CDR3 DNA: TGTGCCAGCAGACTGGGACTAGAAAGCACCGGGGAGCTGTTTTTT
clone size: .
J gene: TRBJ2-2
D gene: TRBD2
V gene: TRBV2

CDR3 protein: CASSPGKTVISGEQFF
CDR3 DNA: TGTGCCAGCAGTCCGGGTAAGACGGTTATCAGCGGTGAGCAGTTCTTC
clone size: .
J gene: TRBJ2-1
D gene: .
V gene: TRBV27

CDR3 protein: CASAGTSGSQETQYF
CDR3 DNA: TGCGCCAGCGCCGGGACTAGCGGGAGTCAAGAGACCCAGTACTTC
clone size: .
J gene: TRBJ2-5
D gene: TRBD2
V gene: TRBV4-1

CDR3 protein: CASSVAYTGELFF
CDR3 DNA: TGCGCCAGCAGCGTAGCGTACACCGGGGAGCTGTTTTTT
clone size: .
J gene: TRBJ2-2
D gene: .
V gene: TRBV5-1

CDR3 protein: CATSDLSSYGYTF
CDR3 DNA: TGTGCCACCAGTGATTTGTCCTCCTATGGCTACACCTTC
clone size: .
J gene: TRBJ1-2
D gene: .
V gene: TRBV24-1

CDR3 protein: CASSSLAGGLTGELFF
CDR3 DNA: TGTGCCAGTAGTTCGCTAGCGGGGGGGCTCACCGGGGAGCTGTTTTTT
clone size: .
J gene: TRBJ2-2
D gene: TRBD2
V gene: TRBV19

CDR3 protein: CASSEAGGSVTQYF
CDR3 DNA: TGTGCCAGCAGTGAAGCCGGGGGGTCGGTGACCCAGTACTTC
clone size: .
J gene: TRBJ2-5
D gene: TRBD2
V gene: TRBV2

CDR3 protein: CASSPRGGNTGELFF
CDR3 DNA: TGTGCCAGCAGTCCAAGGGGGGGTAACACCGGGGAGCTGTTTTTT
clone size: few
J gene: TRBJ2-2
D gene: .
V gene: TRBV27

CDR3 protein: CASSYGGTSGPYEQYF
CDR3 DNA: TGTGCCAGCAGTTACGGGGGGACTAGCGGACCCTACGAGCAGTACTTC
clone size: .
J gene: TRBJ2-7
D gene: TRBD2
V gene: TRBV6-5

CDR3 protein: CARSFGQGRYEQYF
CDR3 DNA: TGTGCCAGAAGCTTTGGACAGGGCCGATACGAGCAGTACTTC
clone size: .
J gene: TRBJ2-7
D gene: TRBD1
V gene: TRBV5-3

CDR3 protein: CASSWGLAGINEQFF
CDR3 DNA: TGCGCCAGCAGCTGGGGACTAGCGGGAATTAATGAGCAGTTCTTC
clone size: .
J gene: TRBJ2-1
D gene: TRBD2
V gene: TRBV4-1

CDR3 protein: CASSLPLGSSADSPLHF
CDR3 DNA: TGTGCCAGCAGTTTACCCCTCGGTTCCAGCGCAGATTCACCCCTCCACTTT
clone size: .
J gene: TRBJ1-6
D gene: .
V gene: TRBV28

CDR3 protein: CASSWAVRDRGTDTQYF
CDR3 DNA: TGCGCCAGCAGCTGGGCCGTACGGGACAGGGGCACAGATACGCAGTATTTT
clone size: .
J gene: TRBJ2-3
D gene: TRBD1
V gene: TRBV5-1

CDR3 protein: CAISRVPDTQYF
CDR3 DNA: TGTGCCATCAGCCGAGTCCCAGATACGCAGTATTTT
clone size: .
J gene: TRBJ2-3
D gene: .
V gene: TRBV10-3

CDR3 protein: CSALRGFAQYF
CDR3 DNA: TGCAGTGCTCTCCGCGGATTTGCGCAGTATTTT
clone size: .
J gene: TRBJ2-3
D gene: .
V gene: TRBV20-1

CDR3 protein: CASSTGGISGSPLHF
CDR3 DNA: TGCGCCAGCAGCACAGGGGGGATCTCCGGTTCACCCCTCCACTTT
clone size: .
J gene: TRBJ1-6
D gene: TRBD1
V gene: TRBV5-1

CDR3 protein: CASSSPRGSGSYEQYF
CDR3 DNA: TGTGCCAGCAGCTCCCCCCGGGGTAGCGGAAGCTACGAGCAGTACTTC
clone size: once
J gene: TRBJ2-7
D gene: .
V gene: TRBV11-2

CDR3 protein: CASRPAGSTDTQYF
CDR3 DNA: TGTGCCAGCAGGCCAGCGGGAAGTACAGATACGCAGTATTTT
clone size: .
J gene: TRBJ2-3
D gene: TRBD2
V gene: TRBV6-5

CDR3 protein: CASSLGHERGYTF
CDR3 DNA: TGTGCCAGCAGCCTGGGACACGAAAGGGGCTACACCTTC
clone size: .
J gene: TRBJ1-2
D gene: .
V gene: TRBV5-5

CDR3 protein: CASSFGGGQINQPQHF
CDR3 DNA: TGTGCCAGCAGCTTTGGTGGGGGACAGATCAATCAGCCCCAGCATTTT
clone size: once
J gene: TRBJ1-5
D gene: TRBD1
V gene: TRBV5-4

CDR3 protein: CASSSRHNLNTEAFF
CDR3 DNA: TGCGCCAGCAGCTCGCGACACAACCTTAACACTGAAGCTTTCTTT
clone size: .
J gene: TRBJ1-1
D gene: .
V gene: TRBV5-1

CDR3 protein: CASSPRAQGAGNTIYF
CDR3 DNA: TGCGCCAGCAGCCCACGCGCACAGGGGGCGGGAAACACCATATATTTT
clone size: .
J gene: TRBJ1-3
D gene: TRBD1
V gene: TRBV5-1

CDR3 protein: CSVLSGTGELFF
CDR3 DNA: TGCAGCGTCCTATCGGGAACCGGGGAGCTGTTTTTT
clone size: .
J gene: TRBJ2-2
D gene: .
V gene: TRBV29-1

CDR3 protein: CATSDFRQAGQFF
CDR3 DNA: TGTGCCACCAGTGATTTTCGACAGGCGGGGCAGTTCTTC
clone size: .
J gene: TRBJ2-1
D gene: .
V gene: TRBV24-1

CDR3 protein: CASSSRLAGTDTQYF
CDR3 DNA: TGTGCCAGCAGCTCTAGACTAGCGGGCACAGATACGCAGTATTTT
clone size: .
J gene: TRBJ2-3
D gene: TRBD2
V gene: TRBV2

CDR3 protein: CASSRLVVETQYF
CDR3 DNA: TGCGCCAGCAGTCGACTAGTTGTTGAGACCCAGTACTTC
clone size: few
J gene: TRBJ2-5
D gene: .
V gene: TRBV4-1

CDR3 protein: CASSYSRLLSGNTIYF
CDR3 DNA: TGTGCCAGCAGTTACTCCAGACTGCTCTCTGGAAACACCATATATTTT
clone size: .
J gene: TRBJ1-3
D gene: .
V gene: TRBV6-2/TRBV6-3